A selection of T cell receptor beta chains follows, all from one sample in a study of T-cell memory formation after mild COVID-19. TCRdb redid the calling of the 5' RACE reads with MiXCR, one entry per CDR3 protein. This table has about 240,000 distinct CDR3 sequences, 8% to 9.5% appearing once. The sample taken for sequencing was PBMCs or a T cell subset sorted from them (not recorded which). The receptors derive from a man aged 18-30 years who had mild COVID-19 (a few samples of this study predate the infection). Cell type and time point are not known. The CDR3 runs from the conserved cysteine through the conserved F or W. D genes are given only for firm matches. Expanded clones get a size class; other rows say once, few or many, or leave the size out.

d_gene: -
abundance: -
v_gene: TRBV12-2
j_gene: TRBJ2-3
CDR3nt: TGTGCAAGTCGCTTAGACAGGGGTCGCACAGATACGCAGTATTTT
CDR3aa: CASRLDRGRTDTQYF

d_gene: TRBD1
abundance: -
v_gene: TRBV7-6
j_gene: TRBJ2-7
CDR3nt: TGTGCCAGCAGCTTAGTGGTACAGGGGACCTACGAGCAGTACTTC
CDR3aa: CASSLVVQGTYEQYF

d_gene: -
abundance: -
v_gene: TRBV10-3
j_gene: TRBJ2-3
CDR3nt: TGTGCCATCAGTGAGCAGGCAGATACGCAGTATTTT
CDR3aa: CAISEQADTQYF

d_gene: -
abundance: -
v_gene: TRBV5-1
j_gene: TRBJ1-2
CDR3nt: TGCGCCAGCAGCTCCGAGGGGGGCTCCTTCTATGGCTACACCTTC
CDR3aa: CASSSEGGSFYGYTF

d_gene: -
abundance: -
v_gene: TRBV4-1
j_gene: TRBJ2-7
CDR3nt: TGCGCCAGCAGCCAAGAGGGCGGATACGAGCAGTACTTC
CDR3aa: CASSQEGGYEQYF

d_gene: -
abundance: -
v_gene: TRBV7-9
j_gene: TRBJ1-4
CDR3nt: TGTGCCAGCAGCTTAAAGGCTGGGGAACTGTTTTTT
CDR3aa: CASSLKAGELFF

d_gene: TRBD2
abundance: -
v_gene: TRBV5-1
j_gene: TRBJ2-1
CDR3nt: TGCGCCAGCAGCTTCCAACCGGGACTAGCGTTCGATGAGCAGTTCTTC
CDR3aa: CASSFQPGLAFDEQFF

d_gene: TRBD1
abundance: many
v_gene: TRBV7-9
j_gene: TRBJ1-2
CDR3nt: TGTGCCAGCAGCTTAAACAGGGGGCGAACTAACTATGGCTACACCTTC
CDR3aa: CASSLNRGRTNYGYTF

d_gene: -
abundance: few
v_gene: TRBV20-1
j_gene: TRBJ1-4
CDR3nt: TGCAGTGCTCGGACCGTGGGGGGTGGTAATGAAAAACTGTTTTTT
CDR3aa: CSARTVGGGNEKLFF

d_gene: TRBD1
abundance: few
v_gene: TRBV27
j_gene: TRBJ1-5
CDR3nt: TGTGCCAGCAGTTTCGACAGGGATCAGCCCCAGCATTTT
CDR3aa: CASSFDRDQPQHF

d_gene: TRBD1
abundance: -
v_gene: TRBV9
j_gene: TRBJ1-2
CDR3nt: TGTGCCAGCAGCGCCACAGGGGGCGAGAATGTTGGCTACACCTTC
CDR3aa: CASSATGGENVGYTF

d_gene: -
abundance: few
v_gene: TRBV5-1
j_gene: TRBJ2-1
CDR3nt: TGCGCCAGCAGCTTGGAGCCTGGAGACAATGAGCAGTTCTTC
CDR3aa: CASSLEPGDNEQFF

d_gene: -
abundance: -
v_gene: TRBV6-6
j_gene: TRBJ1-2
CDR3nt: TGTGCCAGCAGTCCCCCCGGAGGCTACACCTTC
CDR3aa: CASSPPGGYTF

d_gene: TRBD1
abundance: -
v_gene: TRBV7-9
j_gene: TRBJ2-1
CDR3nt: TGTGCCAGCAGCTTAGGGGACAGGGGGCATGGTGAGCAGTTCTTC
CDR3aa: CASSLGDRGHGEQFF

d_gene: -
abundance: many
v_gene: TRBV7-2
j_gene: TRBJ2-1
CDR3nt: TGTGCCAGCAGCTTGATGATCGAGCAGTTCTTC
CDR3aa: CASSLMIEQFF

d_gene: -
abundance: -
v_gene: TRBV5-6
j_gene: TRBJ2-3
CDR3nt: TGTGCCAGCAGCTCCCCCCCCGTGGCAGGGTACACAGATACGCAGTATTTT
CDR3aa: CASSSPPVAGYTDTQYF

d_gene: TRBD1
abundance: many
v_gene: TRBV5-1
j_gene: TRBJ2-3
CDR3nt: TGCGCCAGCAGCCGCGACAGGGATAATCCTAGCACAGATACGCAGTATTTT
CDR3aa: CASSRDRDNPSTDTQYF

d_gene: -
abundance: many
v_gene: TRBV4-3
j_gene: TRBJ2-1
CDR3nt: TGCGCCAGCAGCCAAGATTTGGGAAACACTGAGCAGTTCTTC
CDR3aa: CASSQDLGNTEQFF

d_gene: TRBD2
abundance: few
v_gene: TRBV2
j_gene: TRBJ2-1
CDR3nt: TGTGCCAGCAGCTTGATAGCGGGTGAGCAGTTCTTC
CDR3aa: CASSLIAGEQFF

d_gene: TRBD2
abundance: many
v_gene: TRBV6-5
j_gene: TRBJ2-3
CDR3nt: TGTGCCAGCAGACACGACGGGGGGGTCACAGATACGCAGTATTTT
CDR3aa: CASRHDGGVTDTQYF

d_gene: -
abundance: many
v_gene: TRBV5-1
j_gene: TRBJ2-2
CDR3nt: TGCGCCAGCAGCCGGATCGACACCGGGGAGCTGTTTTTT
CDR3aa: CASSRIDTGELFF

d_gene: TRBD1
abundance: few
v_gene: TRBV20-1
j_gene: TRBJ2-3
CDR3nt: TGCAGTGCAGGGGCGGAGACAACAGGGGCCTGGGATACGCAGTATTTT
CDR3aa: CSAGAETTGAWDTQYF

d_gene: TRBD2
abundance: few
v_gene: TRBV3-1
j_gene: TRBJ2-3
CDR3nt: TGTGCCAGCAGCCAGGGACTAGCGGGGGCTCTACTCACAGATACGCAGTATTTT
CDR3aa: CASSQGLAGALLTDTQYF

d_gene: -
abundance: many
v_gene: TRBV5-1
j_gene: TRBJ2-3
CDR3nt: TGTGCCAGCAGCTTAGGGGATACGCAGTATTTT
CDR3aa: CASSLGDTQYF

d_gene: -
abundance: many
v_gene: TRBV7-2
j_gene: TRBJ2-3
CDR3nt: TGTGCCAGCAGCATTAGCACAGATACGCAGTATTTT
CDR3aa: CASSISTDTQYF

d_gene: -
abundance: -
v_gene: TRBV7-3
j_gene: TRBJ2-3
CDR3nt: TGTGCCAGCAGCTTAGCGGGGGACAAAGATACGCAGTATTTT
CDR3aa: CASSLAGDKDTQYF

d_gene: -
abundance: -
v_gene: TRBV6-5
j_gene: TRBJ1-1
CDR3nt: TGTGCCTCAACCCCCCCAGGGGTTTGGACTGAAGCTTTCTTT
CDR3aa: CASTPPGVWTEAFF

d_gene: -
abundance: -
v_gene: TRBV12-3/TRBV12-4
j_gene: TRBJ2-7
CDR3nt: TGTGCCAGCAGTTTGCAGGGGTCCCCCTACGAGCAGTACTTC
CDR3aa: CASSLQGSPYEQYF

d_gene: -
abundance: -
v_gene: TRBV28
j_gene: TRBJ1-5
CDR3nt: TGTGCCAGCAGTTTATGGAATCCCAGGATCAGCTACAATCAGCCCCAGCATTTT
CDR3aa: CASSLWNPRISYNQPQHF

d_gene: -
abundance: -
v_gene: TRBV11-2
j_gene: TRBJ2-7
CDR3nt: TGTGCCAGCAGCGGAGGCGGCAGGGACTACGAGCAGTACTTC
CDR3aa: CASSGGGRDYEQYF

d_gene: TRBD1
abundance: few
v_gene: TRBV7-3
j_gene: TRBJ2-5
CDR3nt: TGTGCCAGCAGCTTAATTTCAGGGGGCCGGGGAGAGACCCAGTACTTC
CDR3aa: CASSLISGGRGETQYF

d_gene: -
abundance: many
v_gene: TRBV11-2
j_gene: TRBJ1-5
CDR3nt: TGTGCCAGCAATATCGATAGCCATAGCAATCAGCCCCAGCATTTT
CDR3aa: CASNIDSHSNQPQHF

d_gene: TRBD1
abundance: -
v_gene: TRBV7-6
j_gene: TRBJ1-6
CDR3nt: TGTGCCAGCAGCTTAGAAGGGGGCTCTAGTTCACCCCTCCACTTT
CDR3aa: CASSLEGGSSSPLHF

d_gene: -
abundance: -
v_gene: TRBV6-2/TRBV6-3
j_gene: TRBJ2-5
CDR3nt: TGTGCCAGCAGTTACACCGGACCTAAGCCGGATTCAGAGACCCAGTACTTC
CDR3aa: CASSYTGPKPDSETQYF

d_gene: -
abundance: many
v_gene: TRBV7-2
j_gene: TRBJ2-3
CDR3nt: TGTGCCAGCAGCTCCTACGGTCAAGCGCAGTATTTT
CDR3aa: CASSSYGQAQYF

d_gene: TRBD2
abundance: -
v_gene: TRBV6-2/TRBV6-3
j_gene: TRBJ2-1
CDR3nt: TGTGCCAGCACCCCCGGGAGGAGGGATCCCTACAATGAGCAGTTCTTC
CDR3aa: CASTPGRRDPYNEQFF

d_gene: -
abundance: few
v_gene: TRBV7-3
j_gene: TRBJ2-6
CDR3nt: TGTGCCAGCGGGAGGAACTCTGGGGCCAACGTCCTGACTTTC
CDR3aa: CASGRNSGANVLTF

d_gene: -
abundance: many
v_gene: TRBV7-2
j_gene: TRBJ2-3
CDR3nt: TGTGCCAGCAGCTTGTACGGGGTCACAGATACGCAGTATTTT
CDR3aa: CASSLYGVTDTQYF